This T cell receptor beta chain comes out of a study of shared clonotypes between healthy human individuals. Method: immunoSEQ multiplex PCR; TCRdb's copy keeps in-frame clones and lacks some. The data hold about 510,000 clones, with 90% to 97% observed a single time. CD4+ cells yielded CD45RA+ naive and CD45RA-negative memory subsets. Overall study findings and caveats: Clonotype sharing across several donors was observed for about 5.5% of naive CD4 clonotypes. Clonotype sharing among donors likely depends on sequencing depth. Large depth notwithstanding, sorted-subset sequencing proved incomplete by rarefaction.

Points on this clone: Its antigen is still unknown.

Germline values: CDR1 MNHNY, CDR2 SVGAGI (reference sequence). V lost 4 bases and J lost 2, with 9 bases in between. This CDR3 spans 14 amino acids. This clonotype originated in a woman in her 30s in good health. The chain carries TRBV6-6 and TRBJ2-1; tentative D call: TRBD2 (6 bases). What was sequenced was naive CD4+ T cells sorted from blood. Subset denoted: CD45RA+ positively selected. CDR3 coding DNA: TGTGCCAGCAGTTGGTCTAGCGCCTACAATGAGCAGTTCTTC. Encoded protein: CASSWSSAYNEQFF.